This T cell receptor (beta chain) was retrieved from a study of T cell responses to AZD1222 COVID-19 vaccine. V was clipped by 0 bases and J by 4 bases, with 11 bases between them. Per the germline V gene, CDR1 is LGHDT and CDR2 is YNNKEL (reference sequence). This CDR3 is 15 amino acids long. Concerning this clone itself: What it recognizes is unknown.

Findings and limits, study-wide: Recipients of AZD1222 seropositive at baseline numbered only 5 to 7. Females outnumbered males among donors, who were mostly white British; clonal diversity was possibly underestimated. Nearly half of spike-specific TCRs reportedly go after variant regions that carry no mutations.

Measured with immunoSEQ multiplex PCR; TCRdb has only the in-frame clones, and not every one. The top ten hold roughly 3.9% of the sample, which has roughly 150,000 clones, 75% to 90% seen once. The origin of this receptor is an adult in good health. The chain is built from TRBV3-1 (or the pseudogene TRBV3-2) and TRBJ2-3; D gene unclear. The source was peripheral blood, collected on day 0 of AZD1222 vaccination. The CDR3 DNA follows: TGTGCCAGCAGCCAAGATCGTAGCAGGTCAGATACGCAGTATTTT. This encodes CASSQDRSRSDTQYF.